Following are 27 T cell receptor beta chains from one sample sequenced in a study of T cell changes during pregnancy in multiple sclerosis. Only in-frame clones appear in the TCRdb table, and some are missing; sequencing was by immunoSEQ multiplex PCR. The sample holds tens of thousands of clones, about 90% seen once. The sample here was peripheral blood, taken in the first trimester of pregnancy. The receptors were gathered from a female donor in good health, enrolled as a control in a pregnancy study.

J is TRBJ1-2 and V is TRBV4-1; unclear D gene. Per the germline V gene, CDR1 is MGHRA and CDR2 is YSYEKL. V lost 4 bases, J lost 4 bases, and 10 bases lay in between. This CDR3 spans 13 amino acids. CDR3 loop: CASSPATGYGYTF. The DNA for the CDR3 is TGCGCCAGCAGCCCCGCGACGGGCTATGGCTACACCTTC.

A remark on this clone: An end of the junction differs from the germline gene, which may be a read error. The chain uses TRBV7-7 and TRBJ2-3; 8 bases fit TRBD1. The CDR3 extends over 15 amino acids. The V gene's germline CDR1 is SSHAT and CDR2 FNYEAQ (reference sequence). For the CDR3, the DNA is TGTGCTAGCAGCCCCGGACAGGGTTACACAGATACGCAGTATTTT. Residues: CASSPGQGYTDTQYF. The full variable domain, completed using reference TRBV7-7 and TRBJ2-3, is GAGVSQSPRYKVTKRGQDVTLRCDPISSHATLYWYQQALGQGPEFLTYFNYEAQPDKSGLPSDRFSAERPEGSISTLTIQRTEQRDSAMYRCASSPGQGYTDTQYFGPGTRLTVL.

V gene TRBV10-3 combines with J gene TRBJ2-3, with D tentatively TRBD2 (5 bases). This CDR3 is 13 amino acids long. CDR1 is ENHRY, CDR2 SYGVKD, per germline. Trimming took off 10 bases at V and 0 bases at J, with 11 bases between the two ends. CDR3 sequence: CASTRVSTDTQYF. The CDR3 DNA sequence: TGTGCCAGCACTAGAGTGAGCACAGATACGCAGTATTTT.

The chain carries TRBV19 and TRBJ2-2; TRBD2 aligns across 16 bases. In germline, CDR1 is LNHDA, CDR2 SQIVND (reference sequence). J gave up 4 bases and V 5 bases, and 10 bases lay outside the gene matches. The CDR3 is made up of 19 amino acids. CDR3 amino acids: CASSVTGTSGRVVTGELFF. The CDR3 nucleotides read TGTGCCAGTAGTGTGACCGGGACTAGCGGGAGGGTAGTCACCGGGGAGCTGTTTTTT. The variable domain in full, completed from reference TRBV19 and TRBJ2-2, reads DGGITQSPKYLFRKEGQNVTLSCEQNLNHDAMYWYRQDPGQGLRLIYYSQIVNDFQKGDIAEGYSVSREKKESFPLTVTSAQKNPTAFYLCASSVTGTSGRVVTGELFFGEGSRLTVL.

V and J are TRBV5-1 and TRBJ1-1; unclear D gene. V dropped 0 bases and J dropped 11 bases, with 14 bases sitting between them. Germline loops: CDR1 SGHRS, CDR2 YFSETQ. This CDR3 region has 13 residues. In nucleotides, the CDR3 is TGCGCCAGCAGCTTGGATGGACTCCTCGAGGCTTTCTTT. This gives the protein CASSLDGLLEAFF.

The chain recombines TRBV19 with TRBJ1-6; 8 positions agree with TRBD1. CDR1 LNHDA and CDR2 SQIVND come from the germline V gene (reference sequence). With 3 bases clipped from V and 12 bases from J, the junction kept 7 bases outside the gene matches. The CDR3 is made up of 14 amino acids. CDR3 protein: CASSIGTGSEPLHF. The CDR3, as DNA: TGTGCCAGTAGTATTGGGACAGGTTCGGAACCCCTCCACTTT.

The chain links TRBV19 to TRBJ1-5, with 7 bases lining up with TRBD1. The V gene's germline CDR1 is LNHDA and CDR2 SQIVND (reference sequence). CDR3 length equals 15 residues. V trimming: 6 bases; J trimming: 0 bases; junction bases outside the gene matches: 5. The CDR3 coding sequence is TGTGCCAGTAGCGCAGGGGGGATTAGCAATCAGCCCCAGCATTTT. Its translation is CASSAGGISNQPQHF.

The chain links TRBV7-6 to TRBJ2-7, with TRBD2 matching over 7 bases. After removal of 5 bases from V and 0 bases from J, the junction contained 10 bases not matched to a gene. CDR3 length: 16 amino acids. Looked up from germline, CDR1 is SGHVS and CDR2 is FNYEAQ. The DNA of the CDR3 is TGTGCCAGCAGCCCAGGGATCGGGGGGAGCTCCTACGAGCAGTACTTC. It yields the protein CASSPGIGGSSYEQYF.

The chain recombines TRBV29-1 with TRBJ1-1; weak D call: TRBD1 (5 bases). The V gene lost 6 bases and the J gene lost 2 bases, with 19 bases spanning the gap. CDR1 is SQVTM and CDR2 is ANQGSEA in the germline V gene. This CDR3 is 15 amino acids long. The CDR3 DNA reads as TGCAGCGTCGACGGAGGGGTTGTGGGAAACACTGAAGCTTTCTTT. It translates to CSVDGGVVGNTEAFF.

The J gene is TRBJ1-5, the V gene TRBV2, with 12 bases identical to TRBD1. With V trimmed by 4 bases and J by 6 bases, 4 bases remained unmatched. Germline values: CDR1 SNHLY, CDR2 FYNNEI. The CDR3 runs 15 residues. The CDR3 spells CASSGGQGAIQPQHF. The CDR3 DNA sequence: TGTGCCAGCAGTGGGGGACAGGGGGCGATTCAGCCCCAGCATTTT.

The chain employs TRBV30 and TRBJ1-2, with TRBD1 identical over 8 bases. V was clipped by 0 bases and J by 5 bases; unmatched bases: 17. This CDR3 comprises 18 residues. CDR1 GTSNPN and CDR2 SVGIG come from the germline V gene (reference sequence). The CDR3 region is CAWSVQGDSTFLQYGYTF. The DNA for the CDR3 is TGTGCCTGGAGTGTACAGGGGGATTCGACTTTCCTTCAATATGGCTACACCTTC.

This chain uses TRBV9 with TRBJ2-2; 11 bases are a match to TRBD2. The germline V gene has CDR1 SGDLS and CDR2 YYNGEE. The V segment lost 0 bases and the J segment 6 bases; nucleotides outside the gene matches: 4. This CDR3 is built from 16 residues. The CDR3, as DNA: TGTGCCAGCAGCGTAGCTGTAGCGGGGGGGCCCGGGGAGCTGTTTTTT. Its protein product is CASSVAVAGGPGELFF.

The rearrangement links TRBV6-5 to TRBJ2-7; 7 bases align to TRBD1. Germline V gives CDR1 MNHEY, CDR2 SVGAGI. Trimming took 0 bases from V and 5 from J; bases not matched to a gene: 7. The CDR3 has 15 residues. In DNA form, the CDR3 reads TGTGCCAGCAGTTACTCGAGTAGGGGGCCCAACGAGCAGTACTTC. This codes for CASSYSSRGPNEQYF.

This clone was picked up one time. This chain connects TRBV6-5 to TRBJ2-3; 13 positions agree with TRBD2. Germline V gene lookup returns CDR1 MNHEY and CDR2 SVGAGI. This CDR3 is built from 15 residues. The V segment lost 6 bases and the J segment 4 bases; nucleotides outside the gene matches: 4. The chain's CDR3 is CASSPTSGGADTQYF. CDR3 DNA: TGTGCCAGCAGCCCAACTAGCGGGGGGGCAGATACGCAGTATTTT.

The chain joins TRBV6-1 to TRBJ2-2; perhaps TRBD2 as D (5 bases). V lost 7 bases and J 6 bases, leaving 18 bases between the germline ends. CDR3 length equals 15 residues. Germline CDR1 is MNHNS and CDR2 is SASEGT. For the CDR3, the DNA is TGTGCCAGCACAGACGGGGATCCCGGTGCCGGGGAGCTGTTTTTT. The encoded protein is CASTDGDPGAGELFF.

This rearrangement joins TRBV27 to TRBJ2-7, with D possibly being TRBD1 (6 bases). The germline CDR1 and CDR2 sequences are MNHEY and SMNVEV (reference sequence). Deletions cut 6 bases from V and 5 bases from J, with 17 bases between. The CDR3 has 14 residues. CDR3 nucleotides: TGTGCCAGCAGAGAAACAGGGATGAACGACGAGCAGTACTTC. Protein: CASRETGMNDEQYF.

This CDR3 reads CASRGRGTEAFF. CDR3 DNA sequence: TGTGCCAGCAGGGGGAGGGGGACTGAAGCTTTCTTT. The chain has TRBV7-9 and TRBJ1-1; D may be TRBD1 (6 bases). This CDR3 is 12 amino acids long. V shed 6 bases and J shed 5 bases, with 10 bases lying between them. Germline V gives CDR1 SEHNR, CDR2 FQNEAQ (reference sequence).

The V and J genes are TRBV20-1 and TRBJ2-2; the D is unclear. V dropped 2 bases and J dropped 5 bases, with 3 bases sitting between them. CDR3 length: 11 residues. Germline lookup yields CDR1 DFQATT and CDR2 SNEGSKA (reference sequence). This CDR3 reads CSARTTGELFF. The CDR3 bases are TGCAGTGCTAGAACTACCGGGGAGCTGTTTTTT.

The rearrangement links TRBV5-4 to TRBJ1-1; D uncertain. V lost 0 bases, J lost 0 bases, and 12 bases lay in between. Germline V gene data show CDR1 as SGHNT and CDR2 as YYREEE (reference sequence). The CDR3 is 16 residues long. The CDR3 region has the DNA TGTGCCAGCAGCTTGGGTGGTCTCAGGTTGAACACTGAAGCTTTCTTT. It yields the protein CASSLGGLRLNTEAFF.

This clone is labeled as large. The genes are TRBV4-3 and TRBJ2-1; 9 bases line up with TRBD2. V trimming: 4 bases; J trimming: 5 bases; junction bases outside the gene matches: 3. Germline-derived CDR1 and CDR2 are LGHNA and YSLEER. The CDR3 contains 14 residues. The CDR3 nucleotides read TGCGCCAGCAGCCTGGGACTAGCAGACAATGAGCAGTTCTTC. Amino acids: CASSLGLADNEQFF.

V usage is TRBV6-5 and J usage is TRBJ2-7; D might be TRBD1 (5 bases). Trimming left V 0 bases short and J 3 bases short, with 6 bases between. The CDR3 is made up of 13 amino acids. Germline CDR1 and CDR2: MNHEY and SVGAGI. CDR3 in DNA: TGTGCCAGCAGTTACTCCGGACACTACGAGCAGTACTTC. Its protein product is CASSYSGHYEQYF.

The rearrangement links TRBV7-2 to TRBJ2-1; 9 bases match TRBD1. The CDR3 is made up of 15 amino acids. Trimming took 4 bases from V and 9 from J; bases not matched to a gene: 10. CDR1 and CDR2 (germline): SGHTA, FQGNSA. The CDR3 DNA reads as TGTGCCAGCAGCTCACACAGGGGGCTATTGGGTGAGCAGTTCTTC. Protein sequence: CASSSHRGLLGEQFF. Variable domain in full (rest from reference TRBV7-2 and TRBJ2-1): GAGVSQSPSNKVTEKGKDVELRCDPISGHTALYWYRQSLGQGLEFLIYFQGNSAPDKSGLPSDRFSAERTGGSVSTLTIQRTQQEDSAVYLCASSSHRGLLGEQFFGPGTRLTVL.

This chain joins TRBV5-4 and TRBJ1-2; D possibly corresponds to TRBD1 (6 bases). Trimming took off 4 bases at V and 14 bases at J, with 21 bases between the two ends. The CDR3 spans 13 residues. CDR1 is SGHNT, CDR2 YYREEE, per germline (reference sequence). In nucleotides, the CDR3 is TGTGCCAGCAGCCGGGGGGGCGCCGGGTGGGTGACCTTC. It yields the protein CASSRGGAGWVTF.

The rearrangement links TRBV5-6 to TRBJ1-3; no firm D call. This CDR3 spans 16 amino acids. The germline V and J ends were trimmed by 3 bases and 1 base, with 14 bases remaining between them. Germline V CDR1 and CDR2: SGHDT, YYEEEE. The CDR3 spells CASSYRGSRSGNTIYF. The CDR3 DNA reads as TGTGCCAGCAGCTATCGGGGAAGCCGGTCTGGAAACACCATATATTTT.

The chain employs TRBV11-3 and TRBJ2-3; TRBD2 aligns across 10 bases. This CDR3 comprises 17 residues. The V and J ends lost 5 bases and 0 bases, in that order; junction bases with no gene match: 8. The germline gives CDR1 SGHNT, CDR2 YENEEA. CDR3 sequence reads: CASSPRLAGVSTDTQYF. As DNA, the CDR3 is TGTGCCAGCAGCCCTCGCCTAGCGGGGGTGAGCACAGATACGCAGTATTTT.

The gene calls are TRBV6-1 and TRBJ1-6; 10 nucleotides align to TRBD1. CDR1 and CDR2 from the germline V gene are MNHNS and SASEGT. CDR3 length: 13 amino acids. Trimming at V came to 6 bases and at J to 10 bases, leaving 3 bases not matched to a gene. The CDR3 spells CASSGTGVSPLHF. CDR3 sequence (DNA): TGTGCCAGCAGCGGGACAGGGGTATCACCCCTCCACTTT.

The genes are TRBV9 and TRBJ2-3; possible D gene TRBD1, 5 bases. The CDR3 consists of 15 residues. CDR1 and CDR2 from the germline V gene are SGDLS and YYNGEE. Trimming took 0 bases from V and 0 from J, leaving 8 bases between them. CDR3 coding DNA: TGTGCCAGCAGCGTAGCTGGGGCTAGCACAGATACGCAGTATTTT. The encoded protein is CASSVAGASTDTQYF.